Presented here are 14 T cell receptor beta chains from one specimen sequenced in a study of blood T cell repertoires in COVID-19. Profiling relied on immunoSEQ multiplex PCR, and the TCRdb table lists in-frame clones only, not all of them. The sample has 450,000 to 500,000 clones, 80% to 90% seen once; the top ten hold under 4%. Sequencing input: peripheral blood. All receptors derive from a human donor in a cohort sampled during active COVID-19.

CDR3 nucleotides: TGTGCCAGCAGTCTTTCGCGGGCGTCGGACACTGAAGCTTTCTTT. As protein: CASSLSRASDTEAFF. The chain recombines TRBV3-1 (or the pseudogene TRBV3-2) with TRBJ1-1; no reliable D call. This CDR3 is built from 15 residues. Trimming stripped 6 bases from V and 3 bases from J, with 17 bases between. From germline, CDR1 is LGHDT and CDR2 YNNKEL (reference sequence).

The V and J genes are TRBV7-3 and TRBJ2-1; D remains unclear. Germline CDR1 reads SGHTA; CDR2 reads FQGTGA. This CDR3 region has 15 residues. Deletions cut 4 bases from V and 0 bases from J, with 10 bases between. The CDR3 nucleotides are TGTGCCAGCAGCTCTAGGTTTAGCTCCTACAATGAGCAGTTCTTC. The encoded protein is CASSSRFSSYNEQFF.

The rearrangement uses TRBV3-1 (or the pseudogene TRBV3-2) and TRBJ1-4; D is possibly TRBD1 (6 bases). The CDR3 is 14 amino acids. V was cut by 5 bases and J by 8 bases, with 15 bases left in between. Germline assignment: CDR1 LGHDT and CDR2 YNNKEL (reference sequence). CDR3 loop: CASSETGLGEKLFF. CDR3 nucleotide sequence: TGTGCCAGCAGCGAAACAGGGTTGGGGGAAAAACTGTTTTTT.

The chain joins TRBV5-1 to TRBJ1-2; 11 bases fit TRBD1. Trimming took 5 bases from V and 5 from J; bases not matched to a gene: 5. Germline CDR1 reads SGHRS; CDR2 reads YFSETQ. The CDR3 is 14 residues long. CDR3 protein: CASSPGQGAYGYTF. CDR3 coding DNA: TGCGCCAGCAGTCCTGGACAGGGGGCGTATGGCTACACCTTC.

The CDR3 DNA is TGTGCCAGCAGCGAAGACAGGGGGCGCATTGACTATGGCTACACCTTC. This sequence encodes CASSEDRGRIDYGYTF. V is TRBV5-6 and J is TRBJ1-2; 10 bases line up with TRBD1. J gave up 3 bases and V 4 bases, and 9 bases lay outside the gene matches. Germline assignment: CDR1 SGHDT and CDR2 YYEEEE. This CDR3 region has 16 residues.

The V call is TRBV3-1 (or the pseudogene TRBV3-2), the J call TRBJ1-4; D gene ambiguous. This CDR3 is 15 amino acids long. Germline V lookup: CDR1 LGHDT, CDR2 YNNKEL (reference sequence). The ends were cut back, 2 bases at V and 5 bases at J, with 12 bases in the middle. CDR3 DNA: TGTGCCAGCAGCCAAAGGAGCTTTAAAAATGAAAAACTGTTTTTT. This encodes CASSQRSFKNEKLFF.

V is TRBV19 and J is TRBJ1-3, with 8 bases aligning to TRBD1. The germline V gene has CDR1 LNHDA and CDR2 SQIVND (reference sequence). The CDR3 sequence is 15 residues long. Trimming cost V 6 bases and J 2 bases; bases outside gene matches: 6. The CDR3 is CASSQDRGTGNTIYF. The CDR3 nucleotides are TGTGCCAGTAGCCAAGACAGGGGAACTGGAAACACCATATATTTT. The full variable domain, with the rest looked up from reference TRBV19 and TRBJ1-3, is DGGITQSPKYLFRKEGQNVTLSCEQNLNHDAMYWYRQDPGQGLRLIYYSQIVNDFQKGDIAEGYSVSREKKESFPLTVTSAQKNPTAFYLCASSQDRGTGNTIYFGEGSWLTVV.

The chain uses TRBV4-2 and TRBJ1-2; tentative D call: TRBD1 (5 bases). V lost 0 bases to trimming and J lost 7 bases, with 15 bases between them. CDR3 length: 15 amino acids. The germline gives CDR1 LGHNA, CDR2 YNFKEQ. CDR3 coding DNA: TGTGCCAGCAGCCAAGATGAAAAAGGGACTAGTGGCTACACCTTC. Its protein is CASSQDEKGTSGYTF.

This clone appeared a single time. This chain links TRBV2 with TRBJ1-1; no reliable D call. Germline V lookup: CDR1 SNHLY, CDR2 FYNNEI. CDR3 size: 14 residues. With 4 bases removed from V and 1 base from J, the gap between germline ends came to 10 bases. The CDR3 coding sequence is TGTGCCAGCAGTGGTCCTGAGGGGAACACTGAAGCTTTCTTT. Translation gives CASSGPEGNTEAFF.

The chain joins TRBV19 to TRBJ2-4; a possible D gene is TRBD1 (5 bases). Germline loops: CDR1 LNHDA, CDR2 SQIVND (reference sequence). The CDR3 spans 16 residues. Trimming took 0 bases from V and 1 from J, leaving 10 bases between them. CDR3 coding DNA: TGTGCCAGTAGTATAGATGCAGGGATCGCCAAAAACATTCAGTACTTC. Its protein is CASSIDAGIAKNIQYF.

This clone was detected only once. V and J are TRBV5-1 and TRBJ1-1, with a tentative D call TRBD1 (6 bases). Germline CDR1 SGHRS, CDR2 YFSETQ. V shed 1 base and J shed 0 bases, with 10 bases lying between them. The CDR3 has 15 amino acids. CDR3 in amino acids: CASSLIGGVNTEAFF. In DNA form, the CDR3 reads TGCGCCAGCAGCTTGATAGGGGGGGTGAACACTGAAGCTTTCTTT. Supplemented by reference TRBV5-1 and TRBJ1-1, the full variable domain reads KAGVTQTPRYLIKTRGQQVTLSCSPISGHRSVSWYQQTPGQGLQFLFEYFSETQRNKGNFPGRFSGRQFSNSRSEMNVSTLELGDSALYLCASSLIGGVNTEAFFGQGTRLTVV.

The chain couples TRBV18 to TRBJ2-7; TRBD1 might be the D (5 bases). Germline V CDR1 and CDR2: KGHSH, LQKENI. The germline V and J ends were trimmed by 0 bases and 6 bases, with 15 bases remaining between them. The CDR3 totals 15 residues. The CDR3 region is CASSPPAGFEGEQYF. The CDR3 bases are TGTGCCAGCTCACCACCGGCAGGGTTTGAAGGCGAGCAGTACTTC.

The genes are TRBV11-2 and TRBJ2-3; D is possibly TRBD2 (6 bases). V was trimmed by 0 bases and J by 8 bases, leaving 12 bases between them. The length of the CDR3 is 14 residues. CDR1 is SGHAT, CDR2 FQNNGV, per germline. The CDR3 bases are TGTGCCAGCAGCTTAGAAAGGGACTGGGGTACGCAGTATTTT. It encodes CASSLERDWGTQYF.

This clone has only a few counts. This sequence joins TRBV10-3 and TRBJ2-7; D perhaps matches TRBD2 (5 bases). Trimming shortened V by 3 bases and J by 0 bases, and 15 bases separated the two germline ends. This CDR3 is built from 16 residues. Looked up from germline, CDR1 is ENHRY and CDR2 is SYGVKD. CDR3 in DNA: TGTGCCATCAGTGATTTGCGGGTGGGAATCTCCTACGAGCAGTACTTC. Translating gives CAISDLRVGISYEQYF.